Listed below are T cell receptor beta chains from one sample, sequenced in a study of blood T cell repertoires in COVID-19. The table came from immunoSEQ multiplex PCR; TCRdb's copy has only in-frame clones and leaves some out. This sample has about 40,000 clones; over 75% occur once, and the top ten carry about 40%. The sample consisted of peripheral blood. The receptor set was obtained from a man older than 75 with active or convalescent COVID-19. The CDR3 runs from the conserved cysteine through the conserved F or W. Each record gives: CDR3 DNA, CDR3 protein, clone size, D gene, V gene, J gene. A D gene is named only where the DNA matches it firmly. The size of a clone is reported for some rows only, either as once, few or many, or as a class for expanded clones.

TGCAGCGTTGTTCCGACAGGGGAGGCAGATACGCAGTATTTT,CSVVPTGEADTQYF,-,TRBD1,TRBV29-1,TRBJ2-3
TGTGCCAGCAGCCCCGTGGAGGAGGGCACAGATACGCAGTATTTT,CASSPVEEGTDTQYF,-,-,TRBV7-2,TRBJ2-3
TGTGCCAGCAGTTACTTTGACAGCTACAATGAGCAGTTCTTC,CASSYFDSYNEQFF,-,-,TRBV6-6,TRBJ2-1
TGCGCCAGCAGCCAAGAGGGTCGGGATTACACAGATACGCAGTATTTT,CASSQEGRDYTDTQYF,-,-,TRBV4-3,TRBJ2-3
TGTGCCAGCAGCGTAGTTGGGACAGGGGGAGCCGGGGAGCTGTTTTTT,CASSVVGTGGAGELFF,-,TRBD1,TRBV9,TRBJ2-2
TGTGCCAGTAGTATTGCCGCGGGGGGAGTCACTGAAGCTTTCTTT,CASSIAAGGVTEAFF,few,-,TRBV19,TRBJ1-1
TGTGCCAGCAGTCCGGGAGAGGGAACGCCAGACTATGGCTACACCTTC,CASSPGEGTPDYGYTF,once,-,TRBV6-4,TRBJ1-2
TGTGCCAGCAGCAGACATCTAAAACAGGAGACTGGAAACACCATATATTTT,CASSRHLKQETGNTIYF,-,-,TRBV21-1,TRBJ1-3
TGTGCCAGCTCCGAAGGGGGTAATAGCAATCAGCCCCAGCATTTT,CASSEGGNSNQPQHF,-,-,TRBV6-5,TRBJ1-5
TGTGCCAGCAGCCAAGATTCCGGCACCGGGGAGCTGTTTTTT,CASSQDSGTGELFF,-,-,TRBV3-1/TRBV3-2,TRBJ2-2
TGTGCCACCAGCAGAGATAAGTACCTTGAGGGCTACACCTTC,CATSRDKYLEGYTF,-,-,TRBV15,TRBJ1-2
TGCGCCAGCAGCCAAGGGACGGGGAGGGGGAATTCACCCCTCCACTTT,CASSQGTGRGNSPLHF,-,-,TRBV4-3,TRBJ1-6
TGTGCCAGCAGCCCGCCGGGTCAGCCCCAGCATTTT,CASSPPGQPQHF,-,-,TRBV28,TRBJ1-5
TGTGCCATCAGTGAAGGGACTAGCGGGGGCTACGAGCAGTACTTC,CAISEGTSGGYEQYF,-,TRBD2,TRBV10-3,TRBJ2-7
TGTGCCAGCAGCCTACTAGCGGGTACGGCACAAGAGCAGTTCTTC,CASSLLAGTAQEQFF,once,TRBD2,TRBV7-2,TRBJ2-1
TGTGCCAGCAGTGACAGACGACCGGGACAGGGCGGCACAGATACGCAGTATTTT,CASSDRRPGQGGTDTQYF,-,TRBD1,TRBV27,TRBJ2-3
TGTGCCAGCAGCTTCGTAGAGAACACTGAAGCTTTCTTT,CASSFVENTEAFF,-,-,TRBV7-9,TRBJ1-1
TGTGCCAGCAGCGACAGAGGGGGAAAAGAGACCCAGTACTTC,CASSDRGGKETQYF,-,-,TRBV7-2,TRBJ2-5
TGCAGCGTCACAGGGGGTAGCTCCTACGAGCAGTACTTC,CSVTGGSSYEQYF,once,TRBD1,TRBV29-1,TRBJ2-7
TGTGCCAGCAGTTACTTCAGTCGAAGCTCCTACGAGCAGTACTTC,CASSYFSRSSYEQYF,-,-,TRBV6-5,TRBJ2-7
TGCGCCAGCAGCTTAGTCACCGGGGGGATCTCCTACAATGAGCAGTTCTTC,CASSLVTGGISYNEQFF,once,TRBD2,TRBV5-1,TRBJ2-1
TGTGCCAGCAGCTTATCGGGGGTCGTGAGTGAGCAGTTCTTC,CASSLSGVVSEQFF,-,-,TRBV7-2,TRBJ2-1
TGTGCCAGCAGCTTAGGGCCCCTTGATGAAGCTTTCTTT,CASSLGPLDEAFF,few,-,TRBV11-2,TRBJ1-1
TGTGCCAGCTCAAGTGACAGCAGCCTACCCTACGAGCAGTACTTC,CASSSDSSLPYEQYF,-,-,TRBV18,TRBJ2-7
TGTGCCAGCAGTTACCGAGACAGATTCGAGCAGTACTTC,CASSYRDRFEQYF,-,-,TRBV6-5,TRBJ2-7
TGTGCCAGCAGCTTAGACCGAGCGGGAACCTACGAGCAGTACTTC,CASSLDRAGTYEQYF,-,TRBD2,TRBV11-2,TRBJ2-7
TGTGCCAGTAGTATAAGAACTAGCTCCTACAATGAGCAGTTCTTC,CASSIRTSSYNEQFF,-,-,TRBV19,TRBJ2-1
TGTGCCACCCGGACAGGGTTAAGTGAAAAACTGTTTTTT,CATRTGLSEKLFF,-,TRBD1,TRBV6-5,TRBJ1-4
TGTGCCAGCACCCCCTTAGGAGTCCTCGCTGAAGCTTTCTTT,CASTPLGVLAEAFF,-,-,TRBV27,TRBJ1-1
TGTGCCAGCAGCAAATTTGTCTACTTCTTT,CASSKFVYFF,-,-,TRBV21-1,TRBJ1-1
TGTGCCAGCAGCTTGTGGACAGACTCTAACTATGGCTACACCTTC,CASSLWTDSNYGYTF,-,-,TRBV5-4,TRBJ1-2
TGTGCCAGTAGTATAAGGGGCGTGCGGGGGGCCGGCCCGCATGGCTACACCTTC,CASSIRGVRGAGPHGYTF,-,-,TRBV19,TRBJ1-2
TGTGCCAGCAGTGCGACTAGCGCCTCCTACGAGCAGTACTTC,CASSATSASYEQYF,-,TRBD2,TRBV7-8,TRBJ2-7
TGTGCCAGCAGTTTAGCCGGAGACAATCAGCCCCAGCATTTT,CASSLAGDNQPQHF,-,-,TRBV6-6,TRBJ1-5
TGTGCCAGCAGCTTGGAGGGGGTAGCAGCTAGCACAGATACGCAGTATTTT,CASSLEGVAASTDTQYF,once,-,TRBV5-6,TRBJ2-3
TGTGCCAGCCACGCAAGGCTCGGCGGAACTGAAGCTTTCTTT,CASHARLGGTEAFF,-,-,TRBV2,TRBJ1-1
TGCGCCAGCAGCCAAGTTGCCGGGACAGACTTTTATGGCTACACCTTC,CASSQVAGTDFYGYTF,-,TRBD1,TRBV4-1,TRBJ1-2
TGTGCCATCAGTGCCGGACAGGGGGCGAACACCGGGGAGCTGTTTTTT,CAISAGQGANTGELFF,-,TRBD1,TRBV10-3,TRBJ2-2
TGTGCCAGCAGTTCCGGGACAGAGGGGGGCTACACCTTC,CASSSGTEGGYTF,-,TRBD1,TRBV12-3/TRBV12-4,TRBJ1-2
TGTGCCAGCAGCTCGGGACAGGGTGAGACCCAGTACTTC,CASSSGQGETQYF,-,TRBD1,TRBV7-3,TRBJ2-5
TGTGCCAGCTCACCAATGAGAGAATATGGCTACACCTTC,CASSPMREYGYTF,-,-,TRBV18,TRBJ1-2
TGTGCCAGCAGTTCGAAGGGGTACTCCACAGATACGCAGTATTTT,CASSSKGYSTDTQYF,-,-,TRBV7-9,TRBJ2-3
TGTGCCAGCTCACCGGCGACTAGCGGGAGATTCTACGAGCAGTACTTC,CASSPATSGRFYEQYF,-,TRBD2,TRBV18,TRBJ2-7
TGTGCCAGCGGACTAGCGGGAGGTTACACCGGGGAGCTGTTTTTT,CASGLAGGYTGELFF,once,TRBD2,TRBV28,TRBJ2-2
TGTGCCAGCAGCCCAGGATCCAGGGGCGGGTATAGCAATCAGCCCCAGCATTTT,CASSPGSRGGYSNQPQHF,few,-,TRBV7-9,TRBJ1-5
TGTGCCAGCAGCACCGGACTAGCGGGGAACACCGGGGAGCTGTTTTTT,CASSTGLAGNTGELFF,-,TRBD2,TRBV5-4,TRBJ2-2
TGTGCCAGCAGTCCCAGGGGAACCCTTGAAGCTTTCTTT,CASSPRGTLEAFF,-,-,TRBV12-3/TRBV12-4,TRBJ1-1
TGTGCCAGCAGTGTATGGCAGGGTCAAGATACGCAGTATTTT,CASSVWQGQDTQYF,-,-,TRBV2,TRBJ2-3
TGTGCCAGCAGTTCAAACCAGGGGTTTTTAGGCACAGATACGCAGTATTTT,CASSSNQGFLGTDTQYF,-,-,TRBV28,TRBJ2-3
TGTGCCAGCAGGTCGACAGGGGATAATGAGCAGTTCTTC,CASRSTGDNEQFF,-,TRBD1,TRBV11-3,TRBJ2-1
TGTGCCAGCAGCTTGGGACAGCAAAATCAGCCCCAGCATTTT,CASSLGQQNQPQHF,-,TRBD1,TRBV7-9,TRBJ1-5
TGTGCCAGCAGCTTCGGGACAGGGGGCTCCGGGGCCAACGTCCTGACTTTC,CASSFGTGGSGANVLTF,-,TRBD1,TRBV7-3,TRBJ2-6
TGTGCCAGCAGCGCGGACAGGGGTGGCCACAATGAGCAGTTCTTC,CASSADRGGHNEQFF,-,TRBD1,TRBV7-3,TRBJ2-1
TGTGCCAGCGGGACTCAGGGGGTTCTCTCTCAGCCCCAGCATTTT,CASGTQGVLSQPQHF,once,TRBD1,TRBV28,TRBJ1-5
TGTGCCATCAGCCCTTCAGGGATGAACACTGAAGCTTTCTTT,CAISPSGMNTEAFF,-,-,TRBV10-3,TRBJ1-1